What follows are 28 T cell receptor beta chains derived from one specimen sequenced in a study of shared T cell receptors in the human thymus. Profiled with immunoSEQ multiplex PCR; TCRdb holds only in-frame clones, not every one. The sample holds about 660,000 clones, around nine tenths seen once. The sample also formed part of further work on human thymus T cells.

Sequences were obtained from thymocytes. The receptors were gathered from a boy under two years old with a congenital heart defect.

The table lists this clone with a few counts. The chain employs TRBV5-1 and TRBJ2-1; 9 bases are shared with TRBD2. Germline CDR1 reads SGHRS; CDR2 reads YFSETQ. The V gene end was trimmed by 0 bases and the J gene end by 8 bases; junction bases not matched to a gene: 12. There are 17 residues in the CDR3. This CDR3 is CASSLEASGEGGDEQFF. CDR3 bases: TGCGCCAGCAGCTTGGAGGCTAGCGGGGAGGGGGGAGATGAGCAGTTCTTC.

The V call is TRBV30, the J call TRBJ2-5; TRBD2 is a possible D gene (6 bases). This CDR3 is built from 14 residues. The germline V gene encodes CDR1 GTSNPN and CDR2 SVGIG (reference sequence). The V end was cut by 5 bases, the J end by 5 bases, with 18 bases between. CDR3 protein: CAWGGAGLGETQYF. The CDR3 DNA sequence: TGTGCCTGGGGCGGGGCCGGCTTAGGGGAGACCCAGTACTTC.

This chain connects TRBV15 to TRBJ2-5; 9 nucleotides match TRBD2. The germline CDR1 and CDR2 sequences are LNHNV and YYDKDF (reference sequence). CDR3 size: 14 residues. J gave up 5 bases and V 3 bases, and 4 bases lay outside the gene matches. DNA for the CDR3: TGTGCCACCAGCAGTAGCGGGAGAGAGGAGACCCAGTACTTC. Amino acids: CATSSSGREETQYF. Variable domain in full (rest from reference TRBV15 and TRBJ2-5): DAMVIQNPRYQVTQFGKPVTLSCSQTLNHNVMYWYQQKSSQAPKLLFHYYDKDFNNEADTPDNFQSRRPNTSFCFLDIRSPGLGDTAMYLCATSSSGREETQYFGPGTRLLVL.

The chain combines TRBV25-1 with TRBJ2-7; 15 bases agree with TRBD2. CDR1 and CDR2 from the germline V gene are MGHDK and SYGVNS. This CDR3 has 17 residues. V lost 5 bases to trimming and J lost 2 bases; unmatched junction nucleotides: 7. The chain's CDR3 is CASSRGGLAGGTYEQYF. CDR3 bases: TGTGCCAGCAGTCGGGGGGGACTAGCGGGAGGAACCTACGAGCAGTACTTC.

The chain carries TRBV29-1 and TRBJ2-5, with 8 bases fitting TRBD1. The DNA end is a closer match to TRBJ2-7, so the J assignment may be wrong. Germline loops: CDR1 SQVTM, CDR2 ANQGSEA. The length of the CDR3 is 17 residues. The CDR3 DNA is TGCAGCGCTGTTCTCGCACAGGGGGTCCCCCTCTACTACGAGCAGTACTTC. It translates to CSAVLAQGVPLYYEQYF.

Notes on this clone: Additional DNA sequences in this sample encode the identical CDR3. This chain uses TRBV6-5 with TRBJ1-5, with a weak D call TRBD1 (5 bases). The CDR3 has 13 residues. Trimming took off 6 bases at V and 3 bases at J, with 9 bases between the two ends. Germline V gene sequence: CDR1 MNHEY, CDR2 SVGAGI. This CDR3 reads CASSPGHNQPQHF. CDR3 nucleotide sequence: TGTGCCAGCAGCCCTGGACACAATCAGCCCCAGCATTTT.

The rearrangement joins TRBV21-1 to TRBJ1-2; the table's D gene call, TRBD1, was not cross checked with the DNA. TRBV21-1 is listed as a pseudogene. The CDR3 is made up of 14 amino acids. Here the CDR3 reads CASSPRGTGVGYTF. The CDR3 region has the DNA TGTGCCAGCAGCCCTCGGGGGACAGGGGTTGGCTACACCTTC.

The CDR3 is CASSQAGQGSTDTQYF. CDR3 sequence (DNA): TGTGCCAGCAGCCAAGCTGGACAGGGCAGCACAGATACGCAGTATTTT. The chain uses TRBV4-2 and TRBJ2-3, with 8 bases identical to TRBD1. Germline V gene data show CDR1 as LGHNA and CDR2 as YNFKEQ. After removal of 1 base from V and 0 bases from J, the junction contained 3 bases not matched to a gene. The CDR3 has 16 amino acids.

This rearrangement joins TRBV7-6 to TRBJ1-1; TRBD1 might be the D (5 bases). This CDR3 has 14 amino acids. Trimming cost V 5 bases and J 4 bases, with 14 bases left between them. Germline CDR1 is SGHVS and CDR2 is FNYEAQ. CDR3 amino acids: CASSPNRQSTEAFF. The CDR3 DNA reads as TGTGCCAGCAGCCCAAACAGGCAGAGCACTGAAGCTTTCTTT. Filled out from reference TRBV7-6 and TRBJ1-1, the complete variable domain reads GAGVSQSPRYKVTKRGQDVALRCDPISGHVSLYWYRQALGQGPEFLTYFNYEAQQDKSGLPNDRFSAERPEGSISTLTIQRTEQRDSAMYRCASSPNRQSTEAFFGQGTRLTVV.

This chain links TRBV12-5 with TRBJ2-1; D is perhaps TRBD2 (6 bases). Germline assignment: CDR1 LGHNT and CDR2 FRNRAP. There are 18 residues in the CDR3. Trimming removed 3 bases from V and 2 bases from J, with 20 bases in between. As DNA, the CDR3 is TGTGCTAGTGGTTTCGGTACTGGAGGGGCTCGGACCTACAATGAGCAGTTCTTC. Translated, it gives CASGFGTGGARTYNEQFF. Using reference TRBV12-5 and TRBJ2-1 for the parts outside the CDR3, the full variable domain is DARVTQTPRHKVTEMGQEVTMRCQPILGHNTVFWYRQTMMQGLELLAYFRNRAPLDDSGMPKDRFSAEMPDATLATLKIQPSEPRDSAVYFCASGFGTGGARTYNEQFFGPGTRLTVL.

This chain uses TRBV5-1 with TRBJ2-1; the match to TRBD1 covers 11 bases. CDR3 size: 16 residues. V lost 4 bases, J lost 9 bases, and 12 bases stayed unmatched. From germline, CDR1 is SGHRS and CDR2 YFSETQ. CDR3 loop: CASSPLGDRGLTEQFF. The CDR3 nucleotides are TGCGCCAGCAGCCCTCTGGGGGACAGGGGGTTGACTGAGCAGTTCTTC. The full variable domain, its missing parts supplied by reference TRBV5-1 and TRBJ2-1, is KAGVTQTPRYLIKTRGQQVTLSCSPISGHRSVSWYQQTPGQGLQFLFEYFSETQRNKGNFPGRFSGRQFSNSRSEMNVSTLELGDSALYLCASSPLGDRGLTEQFFGPGTRLTVL.

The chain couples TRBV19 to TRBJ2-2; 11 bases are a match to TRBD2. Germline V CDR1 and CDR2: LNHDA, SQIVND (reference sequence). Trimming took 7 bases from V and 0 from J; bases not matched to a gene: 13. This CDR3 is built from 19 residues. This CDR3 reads CASTQLRTSGSSNTGELFF. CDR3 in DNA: TGTGCCAGTACCCAACTGAGAACTAGCGGGAGTTCGAACACCGGGGAGCTGTTTTTT.

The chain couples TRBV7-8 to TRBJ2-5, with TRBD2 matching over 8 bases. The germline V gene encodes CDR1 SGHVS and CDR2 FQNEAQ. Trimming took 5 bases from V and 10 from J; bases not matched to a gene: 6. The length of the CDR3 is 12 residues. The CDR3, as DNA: TGTGCCAGCAGCCATGGGGCGGGGGGCCAGTACTTC. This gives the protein CASSHGAGGQYF.

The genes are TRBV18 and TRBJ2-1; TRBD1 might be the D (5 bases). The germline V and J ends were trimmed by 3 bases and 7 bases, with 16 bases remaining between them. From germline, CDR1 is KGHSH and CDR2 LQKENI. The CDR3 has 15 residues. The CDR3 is CASSPLYPPGNEQFF. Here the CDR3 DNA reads TGTGCCAGCTCACCCCTTTATCCCCCAGGGAATGAGCAGTTCTTC.

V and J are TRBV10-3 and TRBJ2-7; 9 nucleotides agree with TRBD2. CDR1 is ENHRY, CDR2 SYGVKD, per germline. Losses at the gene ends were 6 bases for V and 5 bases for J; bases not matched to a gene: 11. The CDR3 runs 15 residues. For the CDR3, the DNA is TGTGCCATCAGGGGCAGCGGGAGGCCCTTTGACGAGCAGTACTTC. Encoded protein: CAIRGSGRPFDEQYF.

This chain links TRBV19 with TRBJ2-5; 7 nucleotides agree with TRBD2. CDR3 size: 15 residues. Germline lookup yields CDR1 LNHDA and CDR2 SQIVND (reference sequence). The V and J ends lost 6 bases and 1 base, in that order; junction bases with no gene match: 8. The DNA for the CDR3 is TGTGCCAGTAGGTGGGGGAGGGGCCCCCAAGAGACCCAGTACTTC. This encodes CASRWGRGPQETQYF.

The CDR3 sequence is CASSATPIHTQYF. For the CDR3, the DNA is TGTGCCAGCAGTGCCACCCCTATCCATACGCAGTATTTT. The genes are TRBV6-4 and TRBJ2-3; D not certain. This CDR3 has 13 amino acids. Trimming left V 4 bases short and J 7 bases short, with 12 bases between. Germline assignment: CDR1 MRHNA and CDR2 SNTAGT.

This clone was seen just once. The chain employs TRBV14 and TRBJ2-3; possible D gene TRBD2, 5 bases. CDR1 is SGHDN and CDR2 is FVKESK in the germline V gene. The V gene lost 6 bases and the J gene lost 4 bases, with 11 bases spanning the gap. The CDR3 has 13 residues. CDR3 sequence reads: CASSAGGPDTQYF. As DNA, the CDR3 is TGTGCCAGCAGTGCCGGAGGACCAGATACGCAGTATTTT.

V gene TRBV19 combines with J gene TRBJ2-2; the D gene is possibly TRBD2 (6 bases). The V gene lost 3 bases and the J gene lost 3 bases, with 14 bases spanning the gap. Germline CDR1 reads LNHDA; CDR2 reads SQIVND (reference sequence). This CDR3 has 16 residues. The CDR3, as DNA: TGTGCCAGTAGTATTGGAGGGTTTAGGGACACCGGGGAGCTGTTTTTT. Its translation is CASSIGGFRDTGELFF.

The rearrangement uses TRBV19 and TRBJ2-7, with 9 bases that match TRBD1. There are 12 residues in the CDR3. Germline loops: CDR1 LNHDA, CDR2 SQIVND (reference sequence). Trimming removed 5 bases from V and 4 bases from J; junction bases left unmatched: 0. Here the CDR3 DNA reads TGTGCCAGTAGTGACAGGGGGTACGAGCAGTACTTC. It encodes CASSDRGYEQYF.

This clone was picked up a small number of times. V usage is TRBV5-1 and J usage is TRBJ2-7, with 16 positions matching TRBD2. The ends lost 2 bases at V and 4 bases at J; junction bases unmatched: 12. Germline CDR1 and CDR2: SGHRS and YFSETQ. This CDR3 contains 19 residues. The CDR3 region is CASSFMLPGLAGGPYEQYF. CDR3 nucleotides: TGCGCCAGCAGCTTCATGTTACCGGGACTAGCGGGAGGGCCTTACGAGCAGTACTTC.

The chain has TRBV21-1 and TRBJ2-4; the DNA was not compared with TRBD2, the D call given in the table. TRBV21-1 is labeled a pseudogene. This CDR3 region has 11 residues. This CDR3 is CATPDWDIQYF. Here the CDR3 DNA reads TGTGCCACCCCGGACTGGGACATTCAGTACTTC.

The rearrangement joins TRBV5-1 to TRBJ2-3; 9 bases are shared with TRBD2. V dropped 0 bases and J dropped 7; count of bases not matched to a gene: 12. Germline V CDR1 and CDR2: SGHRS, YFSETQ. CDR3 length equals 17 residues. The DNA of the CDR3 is TGCGCCAGCAGCTTGGCCCGCTTAGCGGGAGATATTTATACGCAGTATTTT. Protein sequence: CASSLARLAGDIYTQYF.

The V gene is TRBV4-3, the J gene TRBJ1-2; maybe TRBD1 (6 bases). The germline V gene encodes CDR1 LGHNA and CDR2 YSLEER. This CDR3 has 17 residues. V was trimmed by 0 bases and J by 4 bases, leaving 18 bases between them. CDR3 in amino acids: CASSQDGRAQGTYGYTF. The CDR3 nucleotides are TGCGCCAGCAGCCAAGATGGACGGGCGCAGGGGACCTATGGCTACACCTTC.

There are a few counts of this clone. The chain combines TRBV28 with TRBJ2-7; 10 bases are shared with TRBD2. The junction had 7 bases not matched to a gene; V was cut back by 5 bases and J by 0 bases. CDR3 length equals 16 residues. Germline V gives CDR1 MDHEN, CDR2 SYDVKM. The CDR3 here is CASSLGTSARSYEQYF. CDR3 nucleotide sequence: TGTGCCAGCAGTCTGGGGACTAGCGCCCGCTCCTACGAGCAGTACTTC.

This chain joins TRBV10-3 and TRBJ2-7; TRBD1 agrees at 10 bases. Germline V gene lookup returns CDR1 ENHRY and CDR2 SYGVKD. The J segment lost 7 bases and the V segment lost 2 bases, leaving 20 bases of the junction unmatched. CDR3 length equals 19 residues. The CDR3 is CAISEPSKTGGWGSTEQYF. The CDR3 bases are TGTGCCATCAGTGAGCCCAGTAAGACAGGGGGCTGGGGTAGTACGGAGCAGTACTTC.

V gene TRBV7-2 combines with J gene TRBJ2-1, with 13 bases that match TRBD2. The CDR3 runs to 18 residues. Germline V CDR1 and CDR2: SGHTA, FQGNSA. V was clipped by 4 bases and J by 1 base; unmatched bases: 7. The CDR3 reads CASSCGLAGEGSYNEQFF. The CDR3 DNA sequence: TGTGCCAGCAGCTGTGGACTAGCGGGAGAGGGGTCCTACAATGAGCAGTTCTTC.

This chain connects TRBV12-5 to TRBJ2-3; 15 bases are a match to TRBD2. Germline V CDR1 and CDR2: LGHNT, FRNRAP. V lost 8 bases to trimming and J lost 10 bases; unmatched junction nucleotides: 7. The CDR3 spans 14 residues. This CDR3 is CASSPGLAGGAQYF. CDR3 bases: TGTGCTAGTAGCCCGGGACTAGCGGGAGGAGCGCAGTATTTT.